This entry is about one T cell receptor beta chain. Assay: immunoSEQ multiplex PCR; the TCRdb copy retains only in-frame clones and omits some. The sample carries about 9,100 clones, roughly 60% recorded once. This sample is drawn from a study of neoadjuvant anti-PD-1 for oral cavity cancer. CDR3 length equals 14 residues. Germline values: CDR1 LNHDA, CDR2 SQIVND (reference sequence). After removal of 7 bases from V and 6 bases from J, the junction contained 10 bases not matched to a gene. Time point indicated: after neoadjuvant nivolumab, at surgical resection. Patients had newly diagnosed, untreated stage II-IVA oral cavity squamous cell carcinoma.

V usage is TRBV19 and J usage is TRBJ1-1; 8 nucleotides line up with TRBD1. Material: PBMCs, obtained after nivolumab (anti-PD-1) treatment. This receptor was obtained from a person between 40 and 80 years old with oral cavity squamous cell carcinoma. This CDR3 is CASTSDRASAEAFF. CDR3 DNA: TGTGCCAGTACCTCGGACAGGGCAAGCGCTGAAGCTTTCTTT.